What follows are 17 T cell receptor beta chains derived from one specimen sequenced in a study of identical twins. TCRdb fed the 5' RACE reads into MiXCR, producing one record per CDR3 protein. The sample shows 600,000 to 700,000 distinct CDR3 sequences, less than 25% of them seen only once. This sample was also put to use in a study of T cells expressing NK-cell markers.

The sample taken for sequencing was PBMCs. The receptors derive from a woman between 18 and 30 years old in good health.

V gene TRBV20-1 combines with J gene TRBJ2-3; TRBD1 agrees at 9 bases. The CDR3 is 16 amino acids. The germline CDR1 and CDR2 sequences are DFQATT and SNEGSKA (reference sequence). V shed 3 bases, J shed 4 bases, and the junction held 11 bases outside the gene matches. Here the CDR3 DNA reads TGCAGTGCTAGGCTCACCGGGACAGGGAGGCCAGATACGCAGTATTTT. It translates to CSARLTGTGRPDTQYF.

In this sample, this clonotype turned up many times. The chain has TRBV29-1 and TRBJ2-7; 7 bases agree with TRBD1. The CDR3 loop spans 11 amino acids. Unmatched junction bases numbered 3, after V lost 6 bases and J lost 4 bases. Germline CDR1 and CDR2: SQVTM and ANQGSEA. The CDR3 is CSVLTGYEQYF. As DNA, the CDR3 is TGCAGCGTCCTGACAGGGTACGAGCAGTACTTC.

This clonotype was counted only a few times. The chain couples TRBV20-1 to TRBJ1-4; D call uncertain. The CDR3 loop spans 16 amino acids. CDR1 is DFQATT and CDR2 is SNEGSKA in the germline V gene (reference sequence). The V and J ends lost 4 bases and 2 bases respectively, with 17 bases between them. The DNA of the CDR3 is TGCAGTGCTACCTCCTACCTCGGGCCGACTAATGAAAAACTGTTTTTT. Its protein product is CSATSYLGPTNEKLFF.

The J gene is TRBJ2-5, the V gene TRBV20-1; possibly TRBD2 for D (5 bases). Per the germline V gene, CDR1 is DFQATT and CDR2 is SNEGSKA (reference sequence). Trimming cost V 0 bases and J 6 bases, with 14 bases left between them. The CDR3 is made up of 14 amino acids. CDR3 amino acids: CSARDLEGTKTQYF. In DNA form, the CDR3 reads TGCAGTGCTAGAGATCTTGAGGGAACGAAGACCCAGTACTTC.

This clonotype was detected a few times. J is TRBJ2-6 and V is TRBV20-1; 7 positions agree with TRBD1. Germline V gives CDR1 DFQATT, CDR2 SNEGSKA (reference sequence). The CDR3 sequence is 16 residues long. V gave up 4 bases and J gave up 0 bases; unmatched junction bases: 6. The CDR3 DNA reads as TGCAGTGCTACTCGGACAGGTTACTCTGGGGCCAACGTCCTGACTTTC. Translated, it gives CSATRTGYSGANVLTF.

This clonotype occurred many times. The chain is built from TRBV12-3 or TRBV12-4 and TRBJ2-7, with TRBD1 matching over 8 bases. V gave up 6 bases and J gave up 2 bases; unmatched junction bases: 9. The CDR3 runs 15 residues. DNA for the CDR3: TGTGCCAGCAGAAGCCGGGACAGGACACCCTACGAGCAGTACTTC. This sequence encodes CASRSRDRTPYEQYF.

J is TRBJ2-7 and V is TRBV5-1; TRBD2 matches at 7 bases. CDR3 length equals 16 residues. Germline V gene lookup returns CDR1 SGHRS and CDR2 YFSETQ. J gave up 5 bases and V 3 bases, and 14 bases lay outside the gene matches. The CDR3 bases are TGCGCCAGCAGCTCACTCTGGGGGAGGGAGAGCCACGAGCAGTACTTC. Translating it yields CASSSLWGRESHEQYF.

This clonotype was detected only a few times. J is TRBJ2-3 and V is TRBV20-1; a possible D gene is TRBD1 (6 bases). V was cut by 3 bases and J by 2 bases, with 12 bases left in between. CDR3 length: 14 residues. In germline, CDR1 is DFQATT, CDR2 SNEGSKA (reference sequence). The CDR3 DNA follows: TGCAGTGCTAGGCCAGGGGAGTTCACAGATACGCAGTATTTT. Translated, it gives CSARPGEFTDTQYF.

V and J are TRBV5-6 and TRBJ2-5; 7 bases fit TRBD1. CDR3 length equals 13 residues. Germline CDR1 reads SGHDT; CDR2 reads YYEEEE. The V segment lost 4 bases and the J segment 3 bases; nucleotides outside the gene matches: 3. The CDR3 here is CASSRDRKETQYF. The CDR3 nucleotides read TGTGCCAGCAGCCGGGACAGAAAAGAGACCCAGTACTTC. Filled out from reference TRBV5-6 and TRBJ2-5, the complete variable domain reads DAGVTQSPTHLIKTRGQQVTLRCSPKSGHDTVSWYQQALGQGPQFIFQYYEEEERQRGNFPDRFSGHQFPNYSSELNVNALLLGDSALYLCASSRDRKETQYFGPGTRLLVL.

The chain is built from TRBV11-1 and TRBJ2-1; 10 bases are shared with TRBD2. This CDR3 is 19 amino acids long. The junction had 13 bases not matched to a gene; V was cut back by 5 bases and J by 0 bases. Germline V lookup: CDR1 SGHAT, CDR2 FQDESV (reference sequence). The CDR3 DNA follows: TGTGCCAGCAGCGGAGAATGGAGCGGGAGGGGGAGCTCCTACAATGAGCAGTTCTTC. It codes for CASSGEWSGRGSSYNEQFF.

The gene calls are TRBV9 and TRBJ2-1; no definite D call. V lost 2 bases and J 1 base, leaving 10 bases between the germline ends. CDR1 is SGDLS, CDR2 YYNGEE, per germline. The CDR3 runs 15 residues. The CDR3 bases are TGTGCCAGCAGCGTCTCATATGGTTCCTACAATGAGCAGTTCTTC. This gives the protein CASSVSYGSYNEQFF. The whole variable domain, remainder taken from reference TRBV9 and TRBJ2-1, is DSGVTQTPKHLITATGQRVTLRCSPRSGDLSVYWYQQSLDQGLQFLIQYYNGEERAKGNILERFSAQQFPDLHSELNLSSLELGDSALYFCASSVSYGSYNEQFFGPGTRLTVL.

The sample holds a few counts of this clonotype. This sequence joins TRBV2 and TRBJ2-4, with D perhaps assigned TRBD1 or TRBD2 (5 bases each). This CDR3 is built from 15 residues. V dropped 7 bases and J dropped 4 bases, with 17 bases sitting between them. Germline V gene data show CDR1 as SNHLY and CDR2 as FYNNEI. The CDR3 is CASTRPRDGKNIQYF. The CDR3 region has the DNA TGTGCCAGCACCCGACCCCGGGACGGAAAAAACATTCAGTACTTC.

Ten or more counts support this clonotype. This chain connects TRBV12-3 or TRBV12-4 to TRBJ1-2; 7 bases fit TRBD1. The trim removed 6 bases at V and 2 bases at J, leaving 6 bases unmatched. This CDR3 contains 14 residues. The CDR3, as DNA: TGTGCCAGCAGGGAGACAGGGATGAACTATGGCTACACCTTC. Translation gives CASRETGMNYGYTF.

This clonotype was seen a few times. The rearrangement uses TRBV20-1 and TRBJ1-2; D is possibly TRBD1 (6 bases). CDR3 length equals 13 residues. V lost 5 bases and J 2 bases, leaving 12 bases between the germline ends. CDR1 is DFQATT and CDR2 is SNEGSKA in the germline V gene (reference sequence). This CDR3 is CSAGRGRNYGYTF. CDR3 DNA: TGCAGTGCTGGCAGGGGTCGGAACTATGGCTACACCTTC.

J is TRBJ2-3 and V is TRBV7-2; D gene ambiguous. Germline-derived CDR1 and CDR2 are SGHTA and FQGNSA. With 5 bases removed from V and 5 bases from J, the gap between germline ends came to 11 bases. This CDR3 region has 13 residues. CDR3 coding DNA: TGTGCCAGCAGCCCCGGACGCAAAGATACGCAGTATTTT. Amino acid sequence: CASSPGRKDTQYF.

This clonotype was counted at least ten times. The chain links TRBV6-2 or TRBV6-3 to TRBJ1-2, with D perhaps matching TRBD1 (5 bases). Germline V gives CDR1 MNHEY, CDR2 SVGEGT. The CDR3 spans 11 residues. The V gene lost 4 bases and the J gene lost 11 bases, with 11 bases spanning the gap. The CDR3: CASSFDSGYTF. DNA of the CDR3: TGTGCCAGCAGTTTCGACAGTGGATACACCTTC.

The V and J genes are TRBV9 and TRBJ2-3; perhaps TRBD1 as D (5 bases). The V end lost 3 bases, the J end lost 9 bases, and 14 bases lay between the germline ends. Germline V gene data show CDR1 as SGDLS and CDR2 as YYNGEE. This CDR3 region has 13 residues. CDR3 loop: CASSDRPLGTQYF. Written as DNA, the CDR3 is TGTGCCAGCAGCGACAGGCCGCTAGGAACGCAGTATTTT.